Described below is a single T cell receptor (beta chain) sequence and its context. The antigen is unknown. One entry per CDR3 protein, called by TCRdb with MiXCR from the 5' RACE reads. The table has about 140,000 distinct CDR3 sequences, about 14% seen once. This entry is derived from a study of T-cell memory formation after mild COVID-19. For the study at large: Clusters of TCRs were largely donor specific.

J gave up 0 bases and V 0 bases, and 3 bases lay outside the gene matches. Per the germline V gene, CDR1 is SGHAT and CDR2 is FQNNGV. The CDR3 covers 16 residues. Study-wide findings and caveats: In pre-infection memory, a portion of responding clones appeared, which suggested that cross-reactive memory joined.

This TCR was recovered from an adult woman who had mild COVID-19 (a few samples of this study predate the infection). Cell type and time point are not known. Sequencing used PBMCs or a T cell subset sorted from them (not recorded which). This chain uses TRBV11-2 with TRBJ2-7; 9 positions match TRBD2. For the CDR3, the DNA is TGTGCCAGCAGCTTAGAGCTAGCGGGGAGCTCCTACGAGCAGTACTTC. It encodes CASSLELAGSSYEQYF.